This entry describes one T cell receptor beta chain. The antigen is not known. The entry originates in a study of PD-1 blockade in classical Hodgkin lymphoma. Produced via immunoSEQ multiplex PCR; TCRdb's table is partial and in-frame only. The data show approximately 160,000 clones, around 73% seen once. The germline CDR1 and CDR2 sequences are SEHNR and FQNEAQ (reference sequence). The CDR3 is 15 residues long. Trimming removed 5 bases from V and 1 base from J; junction bases left unmatched: 3. Whole-study results and caveats: With respect to the repertoire differences, their causes, possibly disease activity or prior therapy, remain undefined. Newly diagnosed patients were reported to exhibit reduced baseline TCR diversity relative to healthy donors.

Autologous stem cell transplantation was followed by relapse in every patient, and brentuximab vedotin exposure varied. Best outcomes ranged across complete response, partial response and progressive disease. The sequence was obtained from a human donor with classical Hodgkin lymphoma. The chain carries TRBV7-9 and TRBJ2-2, with TRBD1 identical over 8 bases. Sequencing used peripheral blood mononuclear cells (PBMCs), obtained before the second cycle of nivolumab. The CDR3 region is CASSRGQGNTGELFF. CDR3 nucleotide sequence: TGTGCCAGCAGCCGCGGACAGGGGAACACCGGGGAGCTGTTTTTT. The full variable domain, completed using reference TRBV7-9 and TRBJ2-2, is DTGVSQNPRHKITKRGQNVTFRCDPISEHNRLYWYRQTLGQGPEFLTYFQNEAQLEKSRLLSDRFSAERPKGSFSTLEIQRTEQGDSAMYLCASSRGQGNTGELFFGEGSRLTVL.